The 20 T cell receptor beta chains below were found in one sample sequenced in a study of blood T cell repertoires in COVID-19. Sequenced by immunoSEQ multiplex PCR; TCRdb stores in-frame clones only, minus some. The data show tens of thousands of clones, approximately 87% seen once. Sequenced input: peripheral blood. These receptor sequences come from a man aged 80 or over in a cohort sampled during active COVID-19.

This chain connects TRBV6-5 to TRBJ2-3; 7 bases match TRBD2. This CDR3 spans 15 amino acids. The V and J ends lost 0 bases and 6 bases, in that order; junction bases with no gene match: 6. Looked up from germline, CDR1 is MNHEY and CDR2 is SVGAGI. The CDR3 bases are TGTGCCAGCAGTTACTCGACTAGCATACCGGATACGCAGTATTTT. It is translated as CASSYSTSIPDTQYF.

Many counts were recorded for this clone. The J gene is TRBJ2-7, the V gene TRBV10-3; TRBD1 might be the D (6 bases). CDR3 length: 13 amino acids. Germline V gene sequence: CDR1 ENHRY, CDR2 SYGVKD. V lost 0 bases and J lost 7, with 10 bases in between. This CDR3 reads CAISESQGREQYV. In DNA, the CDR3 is TGTGCCATCAGTGAGTCACAGGGTCGGGAGCAGTACGTC.

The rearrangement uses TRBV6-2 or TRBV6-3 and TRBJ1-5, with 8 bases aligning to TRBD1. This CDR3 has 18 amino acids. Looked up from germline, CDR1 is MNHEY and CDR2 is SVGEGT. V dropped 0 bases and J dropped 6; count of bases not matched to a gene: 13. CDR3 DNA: TGTGCCAGCAGTTACTCCTTCAGGACAGGGTGGGTCGGTCAGCCCCAGCATTTT. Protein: CASSYSFRTGWVGQPQHF.

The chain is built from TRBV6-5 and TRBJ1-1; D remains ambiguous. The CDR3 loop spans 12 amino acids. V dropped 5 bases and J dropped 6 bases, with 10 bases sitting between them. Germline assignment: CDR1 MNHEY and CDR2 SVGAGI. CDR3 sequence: CASSRPPAEAFF. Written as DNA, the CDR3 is TGTGCCAGCAGTCGTCCCCCCGCTGAAGCTTTCTTT.

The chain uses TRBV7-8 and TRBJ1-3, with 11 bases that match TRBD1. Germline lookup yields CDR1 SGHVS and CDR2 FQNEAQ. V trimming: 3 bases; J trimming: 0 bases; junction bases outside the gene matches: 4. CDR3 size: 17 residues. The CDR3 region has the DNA TGTGCCAGCAGCTTCGCCGGGACAGGGGGCTCTGGAAACACCATATATTTT. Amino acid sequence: CASSFAGTGGSGNTIYF.

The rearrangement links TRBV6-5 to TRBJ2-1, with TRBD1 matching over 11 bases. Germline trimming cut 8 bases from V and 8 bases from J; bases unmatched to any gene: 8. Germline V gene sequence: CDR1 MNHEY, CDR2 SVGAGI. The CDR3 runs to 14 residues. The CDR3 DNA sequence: TGTGCCAGCCTCCGGGACAGGGGGGCGGATGAGCAGTTCTTC. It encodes CASLRDRGADEQFF.

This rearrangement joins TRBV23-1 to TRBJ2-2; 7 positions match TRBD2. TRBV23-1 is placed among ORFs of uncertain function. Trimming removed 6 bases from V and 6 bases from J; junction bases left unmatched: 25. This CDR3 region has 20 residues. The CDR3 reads CASRPYFIGTSGGSSGELFF. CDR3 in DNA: TGCGCCAGCAGACCCTACTTTATTGGAACATCGGGGGGAAGTTCCGGGGAGCTGTTTTTT.

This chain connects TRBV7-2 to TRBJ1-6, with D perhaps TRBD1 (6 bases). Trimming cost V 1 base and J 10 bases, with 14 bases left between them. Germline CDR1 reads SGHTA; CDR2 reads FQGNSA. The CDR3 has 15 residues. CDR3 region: CASSLGGGNRSPLHF. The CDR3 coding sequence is TGTGCCAGCAGCTTAGGAGGGGGAAACCGGTCACCCCTCCACTTT.

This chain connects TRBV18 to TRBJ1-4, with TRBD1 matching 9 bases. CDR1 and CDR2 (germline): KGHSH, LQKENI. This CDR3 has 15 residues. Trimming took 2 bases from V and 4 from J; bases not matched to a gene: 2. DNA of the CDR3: TGTGCCAGCTCACCAGTGGACAGGGGTAATGAAAAACTGTTTTTT. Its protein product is CASSPVDRGNEKLFF.

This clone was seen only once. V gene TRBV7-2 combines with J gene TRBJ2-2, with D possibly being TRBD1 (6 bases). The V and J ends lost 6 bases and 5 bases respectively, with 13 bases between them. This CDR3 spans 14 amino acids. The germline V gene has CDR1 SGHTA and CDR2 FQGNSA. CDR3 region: CASRPDRQTGELFF. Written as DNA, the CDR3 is TGTGCCAGCAGACCGGACAGACAGACCGGGGAGCTGTTTTTT.

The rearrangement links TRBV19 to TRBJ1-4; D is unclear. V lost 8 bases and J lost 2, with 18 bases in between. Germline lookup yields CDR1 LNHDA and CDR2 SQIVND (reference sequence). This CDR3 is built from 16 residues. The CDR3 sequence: CASGILENWTNEKLFF. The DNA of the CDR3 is TGTGCCAGTGGAATCCTAGAGAACTGGACTAATGAAAAACTGTTTTTT.

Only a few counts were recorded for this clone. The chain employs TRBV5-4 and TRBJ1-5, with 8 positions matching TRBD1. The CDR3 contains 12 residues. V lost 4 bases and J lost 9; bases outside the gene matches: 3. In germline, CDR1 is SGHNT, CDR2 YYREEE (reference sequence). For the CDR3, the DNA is TGTGCCAGCAGCCTAGGGACAGGGCCCCAGCATTTT. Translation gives CASSLGTGPQHF.

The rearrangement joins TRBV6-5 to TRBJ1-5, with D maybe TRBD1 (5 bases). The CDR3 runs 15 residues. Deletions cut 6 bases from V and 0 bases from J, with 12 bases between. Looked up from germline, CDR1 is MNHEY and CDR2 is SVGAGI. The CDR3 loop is CASRVTENSNQPQHF. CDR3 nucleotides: TGTGCCAGCAGAGTGACAGAGAATAGCAATCAGCCCCAGCATTTT.

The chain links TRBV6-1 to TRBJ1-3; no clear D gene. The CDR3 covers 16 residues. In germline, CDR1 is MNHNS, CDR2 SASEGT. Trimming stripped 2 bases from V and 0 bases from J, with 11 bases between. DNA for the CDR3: TGTGCCAGCAGTGAACGGCAAACAGTCTCTGGAAACACCATATATTTT. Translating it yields CASSERQTVSGNTIYF.

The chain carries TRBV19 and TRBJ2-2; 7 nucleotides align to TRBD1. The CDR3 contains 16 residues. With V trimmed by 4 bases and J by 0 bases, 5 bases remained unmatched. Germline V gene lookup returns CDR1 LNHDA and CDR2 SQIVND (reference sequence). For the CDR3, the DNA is TGTGCCAGTAGTACTGGACAGGCCACGAACACCGGGGAGCTGTTTTTT. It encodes CASSTGQATNTGELFF.

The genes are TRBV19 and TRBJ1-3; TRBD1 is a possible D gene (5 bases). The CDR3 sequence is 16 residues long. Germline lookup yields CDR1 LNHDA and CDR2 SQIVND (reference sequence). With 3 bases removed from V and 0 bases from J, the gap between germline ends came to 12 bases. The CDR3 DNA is TGTGCCAGTAGTATGCCCTCGGGGGGCTCTGGAAACACCATATATTTT. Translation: CASSMPSGGSGNTIYF.

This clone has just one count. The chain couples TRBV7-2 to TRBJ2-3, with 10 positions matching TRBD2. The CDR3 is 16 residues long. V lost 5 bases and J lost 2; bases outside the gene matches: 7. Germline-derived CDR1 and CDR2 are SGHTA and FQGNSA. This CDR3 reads CASSPGTSDPTDTQYF. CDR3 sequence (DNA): TGTGCCAGCAGCCCCGGGACTAGCGATCCCACAGATACGCAGTATTTT.

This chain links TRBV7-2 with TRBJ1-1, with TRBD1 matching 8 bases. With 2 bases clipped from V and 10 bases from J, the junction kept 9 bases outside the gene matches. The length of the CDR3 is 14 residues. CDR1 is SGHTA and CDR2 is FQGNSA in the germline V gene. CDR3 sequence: CASSLSFRTGTAFF. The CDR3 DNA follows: TGTGCCAGCAGCTTAAGTTTCCGGACAGGGACAGCTTTCTTT.

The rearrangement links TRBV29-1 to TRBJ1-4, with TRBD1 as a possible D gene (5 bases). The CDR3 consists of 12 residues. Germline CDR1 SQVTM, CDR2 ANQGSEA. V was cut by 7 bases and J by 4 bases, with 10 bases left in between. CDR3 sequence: CSAGDSNEKLFF. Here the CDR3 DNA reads TGCAGCGCCGGAGACAGTAATGAAAAACTGTTTTTT. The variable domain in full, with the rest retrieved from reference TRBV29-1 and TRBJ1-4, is SAVISQKPSRDICQRGTSLTIQCQVDSQVTMMFWYRQQPGQSLTLIATANQGSEATYESGFVIDKFPISRPNLTFSTLTVSNMSPEDSSIYLCSAGDSNEKLFFGSGTQLSVL.

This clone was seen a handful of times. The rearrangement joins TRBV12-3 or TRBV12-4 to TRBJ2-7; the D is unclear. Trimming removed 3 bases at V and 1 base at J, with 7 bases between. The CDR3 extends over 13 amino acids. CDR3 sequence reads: CASSLGSSYEQYF. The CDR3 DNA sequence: TGTGCCAGCAGTTTGGGCAGTTCCTACGAGCAGTACTTC.